This T cell receptor beta chain was observed in a study of T cells in Graves' hyperthyroidism and ophthalmopathy (dated by TCRdb to about 2019). For the wider study: Peripheral blood samples were taken at initial diagnosis, before any treatment was given. To identify distinguishing TCR V-J signatures, a discovery cohort of about 95 patients was used, comprising some 45 with Graves' ophthalmopathy and 57 with stable Graves' hyperthyroidism. An independent validation cohort of about 19 hyperthyroidism patients and 15 or so patients who later progressed to ophthalmopathy tested prospective prediction of ophthalmopathy. For training and testing, the 100 or so patients in the discovery cohort were randomly divided in a 7:3 ratio. Thyroid tissue and blood T-cell repertoires from roughly six Graves' hyperthyroidism patients were also compared in the study. Following sampling, methimazole starting at 30 mg daily was given to hyperthyroidism patients, and high-dose intravenous methylprednisolone was given to ophthalmopathy patients. The paper reports TCR Vbeta CDR3 sequencing of approximately 140 peripheral blood samples: approximately 43 ophthalmopathy, 70 to 85 hyperthyroidism and around 17 progressor patients. General conclusions and limits of the study: Most expanded thyroid clonotypes (frequency above 0.001) were also detected in blood, suggesting blood repertoires may reflect thyroid immune responses. A model built on a 13 V-J signature distinguished ophthalmopathy from stable hyperthyroidism, reaching about 88% sensitivity and 81.08% specificity in cross-validation and 80%/75% in testing. No statistical method was used to fix the sample size in advance, and group allocation was not hidden from the investigators. In validation, the model predicted progression to ophthalmopathy a median of roughly 6.5 months before onset, with roughly 68% sensitivity and about 72% specificity.

For this clonotype: The antigen it recognizes is unknown. Within one base of it there is no much larger clone, and no base qualities were kept.

V trim: 4 bases; J trim: 6 bases; unmatched bases: 12. Inclusive of the bounding cysteine and phenylalanine, the CDR3 is 16 residues long. CDR3 DNA only is kept here, 48 bases in frame from base 1. The germline V gene encodes CDR1 SGHAT and CDR2 FQNNGV. The TCR beta CDR3 regions were amplified from RNA transcripts. The TCR CDR3 was subjected to a first round of RT-PCR using the HTBI primer set and the Qiagen OneStep RT-PCR kit. Libraries were constructed in a second round of multiplex PCR, after which size selection and purification were performed. Sequencing of the libraries was done on an Illumina HiSeq2000 using paired-end 100 bp reads. Per the authors' processing: Raw data were processed with SOAPnuke, discarding reads with adapters, uncalled bases, mean Phred below 15, or no exact constant-primer or identifier match. High-quality paired reads were merged using COPE v1.2.5, and each unique nucleotide sequence was defined as a clonotype. Clonotypes were aligned to IMGT TRBV, TRBD and TRBJ reference segments using MiTCR v1.1. The analysis included only V-J combinations with a frequency above 0.0001, which together covered 99.2% of the repertoires. A TCS score was defined as the ratio of F50 (clonal expansion) to E x V (chaos), with BLOSUM62-based TCRdist applied between CDR3 peptides within each V-J. Welch's t-statistics and random forest reduced just over 500 V-J features to roughly 13, which were used in a naive Bayes classifier (R e1071). TCRdb's own reprocessing of the public reads used fastp at Q25 and MiXCR and kept productive beta chains. Entries that share a CDR3 protein sequence are merged under the most common genes and DNA. These V and J calls rely on TCRdb rather than the paper's analysis. The sample table contains around 500,000 distinct CDR3 sequences; only one count was recorded for about 20% of them. Approximately 49% of the sample is taken by the ten largest.

Ophthalmopathy patients had moderately to severely active disease, Clinical Activity Score of at least 3, NOSPECS grade of at least 4, and duration under 3 months. Patients with uncontrolled infections, other autoimmune diseases, pregnancy or lactation were excluded. Diagnoses were based on clinical symptoms, serum thyroxine and TRAb, thyroid ultrasound and orbital computed tomography. Ficoll-Paque density gradient centrifugation was used to isolate PBMCs from around 10 ml of fresh peripheral blood. Total RNA was extracted with Trizol reagent, and quality was checked on an Agilent 2100 Bioanalyzer.

Rearrangement joined TRBV11-2 to TRBJ2-1, with 7 bases aligning to TRBD2. This clonotype originated in an older woman with Graves' ophthalmopathy. Sequenced material: blood. The DNA sequence is as follows: TGTGCCAGCAGCTCACTTACGGGAGGACTGGGCAATGAGCAGTTCTTC. Translated, this gives CASSSLTGGLGNEQFF.